This T cell receptor (beta chain) is from a study of regulatory T cells in long-lasting Graves disease. Study-wide results and limits: The study found persistent patients shared more public clonotypes (2,741) than new patients (around 1,000).

Specified time point: newly diagnosed GD, antithyroid drugs for less than 3 months. RNA from PBMCs was the source of the TCR library. This clonotype was seen at least ten times. Its antigen is undetermined. With 7 bases removed from V and 1 base from J, the gap between germline ends came to 22 bases. The CDR3 runs 17 residues. Germline CDR1 MDHEN, CDR2 SYDVKM. The authors built TCR beta libraries using iRepertoire HTBI primers and Arm-PCR of CDR3 regions. Using its own MiXCR run on the multiplex PCR reads, TCRdb lists one record per CDR3 protein. The sample records just over 600,000 distinct CDR3 sequences, 15% to 20% being singletons. This sample was also put to use in a study of T cells in Graves' hyperthyroidism and ophthalmopathy.

This clonotype was obtained from a young woman with Graves disease. Sequenced here: peripheral blood mononuclear cells (PBMCs), sampled at new diagnosis, from a patient treated with antithyroid drugs. This chain links TRBV28 with TRBJ1-1, with D possibly TRBD1 on 5 matching bases. CDR3 sequence reads: CASTGRQGASRNTEAFF. CDR3 sequence (DNA): TGTGCCAGCACTGGGAGGCAGGGTGCCTCTCGGAACACTGAAGCTTTCTTT. The full variable domain, in which reference TRBV28 and TRBJ1-1 provide the parts outside the CDR3, is DVKVTQSSRYLVKRTGEKVFLECVQDMDHENMFWYRQDPGLGLRLIYFSYDVKMKEKGDIPEGYSVSREKKERFSLILESASTNQTSMYLCASTGRQGASRNTEAFFGQGTRLTVV.